The rows below give T cell receptor beta chains drawn from one sample of a study of early T cells in non-severe SARS-CoV-2 infection. TCRdb re-derived calls from the 5' RACE reads in MiXCR, one entry per CDR3 protein. The profile shows about 25,000 distinct CDR3 sequences, approximately 6% of them singletons. Material for sequencing was whole blood. Every receptor here comes from an adult who was a healthcare worker with PCR-confirmed SARS-CoV-2 infection or an uninfected control (not recorded which). The CDR3 runs from the conserved cysteine through the conserved F or W. Each record gives: clone size, J gene, V gene, D gene, CDR3 DNA, CDR3 protein. A D gene is named only where the DNA matches it firmly. Clone size appears in some rows only: once, few, many, or a class for an expanded clone.

-,TRBJ2-7,TRBV27,TRBD2,TGTGCCAGCAAGGCCCCGGGGGGGCGCTTGTACGAGCAGTACTTC,CASKAPGGRLYEQYF
-,TRBJ2-5,TRBV20-1,-,TGCAGTGCCGCATTTATGACAAAAGAGACCCAGTACTTC,CSAAFMTKETQYF
many,TRBJ1-5,TRBV11-2,-,TGTGCCAGCAGCAGGGGAGTCAATCAGCCCCAGCATTTT,CASSRGVNQPQHF
many,TRBJ2-2,TRBV7-3,TRBD1,TGTGCCAGCAGCAAACCGACAGGGCAGGGCAGCGGGGAGCTGTTTTTT,CASSKPTGQGSGELFF
once,TRBJ2-3,TRBV18,-,TGTGCCAGCTCACCACGGAGTCCCACAGATACGCAGTATTTT,CASSPRSPTDTQYF
many,TRBJ1-2,TRBV3-1,-,TGTGCCAGCAGCCAAAGCACGCTCGGACACGGCGGCTACACCTTC,CASSQSTLGHGGYTF
many,TRBJ2-2,TRBV5-4,-,TGTGCCAGCAGCCCGAGGAACACCGGGGAGCTGTTTTTT,CASSPRNTGELFF
-,TRBJ2-7,TRBV18,-,TGTGCCAGCTCACCAACTACCCAGGCCGAGCAGTACTTC,CASSPTTQAEQYF
few,TRBJ2-7,TRBV6-6,TRBD1,TGTGCCAGCAGTTCGGGGGACAGGGGCTCCTACGAGCAGTACTTC,CASSSGDRGSYEQYF
many,TRBJ2-2,TRBV28,-,TGTGCCAGCAGTAGGAGTGGGGACGGCGGGGAGCTGTTTTTT,CASSRSGDGGELFF
medium-sized,TRBJ2-6,TRBV6-2/TRBV6-3,-,TGTGCCAGCAGTTACGTATCTGCGGCCAACGTCCTGACTTTC,CASSYVSAANVLTF
many,TRBJ2-7,TRBV6-2/TRBV6-3,TRBD2,TGTGCCAGCAGTTACTCGACTAGCGGGGGATACGAGCAGTACTTC,CASSYSTSGGYEQYF
few,TRBJ1-4,TRBV12-3/TRBV12-4,-,TGTGCCAGCAGTTCCCGGGGCGAGGAAAAACTGTTTTTT,CASSSRGEEKLFF
many,TRBJ1-4,TRBV15,-,TGTGCCACCAGCAGACTCCTGACAGTATCTAATGAAAAACTGTTTTTT,CATSRLLTVSNEKLFF
few,TRBJ2-3,TRBV5-1,TRBD2,TGCGCCAGCAGCTTGGAAGGGACTAGACACACAGATACGCAGTATTTT,CASSLEGTRHTDTQYF
-,TRBJ2-7,TRBV18,-,TGTGCCAGCTCACGATCCGTGGACGTCGCCTACGAGCAGTACTTC,CASSRSVDVAYEQYF
-,TRBJ2-3,TRBV18,TRBD2,TGTGCCAGCTCACCGAATAGCGGGTTAGGCACAGATACGCAGTATTTT,CASSPNSGLGTDTQYF
many,TRBJ2-3,TRBV5-1,-,TGCGCCAGCAGCTCCCGACAGAACACAGATACGCAGTATTTT,CASSSRQNTDTQYF
-,TRBJ2-2,TRBV7-2,-,TGTGCCAGCAGCTTAGCCGGGGGGCCCGGGGAGCTGTTTTTT,CASSLAGGPGELFF
few,TRBJ1-2,TRBV20-1,-,TGCAGTGCTAGAGCCCCAGGGGACTATGGCTACACCTTC,CSARAPGDYGYTF
-,TRBJ2-1,TRBV5-5,TRBD1,TGTGCCAGCAGCATACTGGACAGGGGTATCTACAATGAGCAGTTCTTC,CASSILDRGIYNEQFF
many,TRBJ2-6,TRBV18,-,TGTGCCAGCTCACCCCCTCGGCGCTCTGGGGCCAACGTCCTGACTTTC,CASSPPRRSGANVLTF
few,TRBJ1-2,TRBV7-9,-,TGTGCCAGCAGCTTAGGGGAGGGTCTGCGTACCTTC,CASSLGEGLRTF
many,TRBJ2-2,TRBV11-2,TRBD1,TGTGCCAGCAGCTCCGGGTCCGGGACAGCGAACACCGGGGAGCTGTTTTTT,CASSSGSGTANTGELFF
few,TRBJ1-6,TRBV3-1,-,TGTGCCAGCAGCTCGGCTAGGGGAAATTCACCCCCCCACTTT,CASSSARGNSPPHF